A selection of T cell receptor beta chains follows, all from one sample in a study of blood T cell repertoires in COVID-19. Repertoires were generated with immunoSEQ multiplex PCR, while TCRdb's copy carries only in-frame clones and drops some. The sample consists of about 260,000 clones, about nine tenths of them appearing once. The specimen sequenced was peripheral blood. All receptors derive from a woman aged 25 to 45 with COVID-19, enrolled during active disease. The CDR3 runs from the conserved cysteine through the conserved F or W. A D gene is named only where the DNA matches it firmly. Where a row states a size, it is once, few, many or the class of an expanded clone; other rows omit it.

v_gene,abundance,d_gene,j_gene,CDR3nt,CDR3aa
TRBV3-1/TRBV3-2,-,-,TRBJ2-1,TGTGCCAGCAGCCACCTCCGGGACTCCCCTTACAATGAGCAGTTCTTC,CASSHLRDSPYNEQFF
TRBV3-1/TRBV3-2,-,-,TRBJ2-2,TGTGCCAGCAGCAGCTACGCGAACACCGGGGAGCTGTTTTTT,CASSSYANTGELFF
TRBV4-2,-,-,TRBJ1-5,TGTGCCAGCAGCCAATCCACCCCCGCGGTCAATCAGCCCCAGCATTTT,CASSQSTPAVNQPQHF
TRBV11-2,-,TRBD1,TRBJ2-7,TGTGCCAGCAGCCAGCCGGGACAGGGTCCCTACGAGCAGTACTTC,CASSQPGQGPYEQYF
TRBV5-1,-,-,TRBJ1-2,TGCGCCAGCAGCTTCGGGGGTGGCTACACCTTC,CASSFGGGYTF
TRBV5-1,once,TRBD2,TRBJ2-1,TGCGCCAGCAGCTTCGGCGGGAGGAACACCTACAATGAGCAGTTCTTC,CASSFGGRNTYNEQFF
TRBV7-3,once,TRBD2,TRBJ2-5,TGTGCCAGCAGCTCGACTAGCGGGAGCTGGGAGACCCAGTACTTC,CASSSTSGSWETQYF
TRBV4-2,-,TRBD1,TRBJ2-6,TGTGCCAGCAGCCGACCGACAGGGCCCCTTCTCTCTGGGGCCAACGTCCTGACTTTC,CASSRPTGPLLSGANVLTF
TRBV2,-,-,TRBJ1-2,TGTGCCAGCAGTGAAGAGGGGTGGGCTGGCTACACCTTC,CASSEEGWAGYTF
TRBV20-1,-,TRBD2,TRBJ2-1,TGCAGTGCTAGTATAGCGGGAGAGCAGTTCTTC,CSASIAGEQFF
TRBV21-1,-,-,TRBJ2-3,TGTGCCAGCAGCAACCGGGACAAATATAGCACAGATACGCAGTATTTT,CASSNRDKYSTDTQYF
TRBV11-2,-,TRBD1,TRBJ2-1,TGTGCCAGCAGCTTAGAACGGGACAGGCAGAGCTCCTACAATGAGCAGTTCTTC,CASSLERDRQSSYNEQFF
TRBV14,-,-,TRBJ1-3,TGTGCCAGCAGCCTACAGGGAAACACCATATATTTT,CASSLQGNTIYF
TRBV14,-,TRBD1,TRBJ1-6,TGTGCCAGCAGTACCGGGACAGGGCCCAGAACCCTCCACTTT,CASSTGTGPRTLHF
TRBV6-5,-,TRBD1,TRBJ2-1,TGTGCCAGCAGTTACTCAGGGGGCCGCCTCGATGAGCAGTTCTTC,CASSYSGGRLDEQFF
TRBV2,-,-,TRBJ2-2,TGTGCCGGACACAGGGCGAACACCGGGGAGCTGTTTTTT,CAGHRANTGELFF
TRBV6-5,-,-,TRBJ2-1,TGTGCCAGCAGTTACCCGAGAGGGTCGGGGCAGTTCTTC,CASSYPRGSGQFF
TRBV6-5,-,-,TRBJ2-2,TGTGCCAGCAGCCCCATACAGGGTGTCGGGGAGCTGTTTTTT,CASSPIQGVGELFF